This passage covers 21 T cell receptor beta chains from one sample sequenced in a study of CD8 T cells in Susac syndrome. RNA, at about 0.45 to 1 ug, was reverse transcribed with random hexamers. TCRdb reanalysed the immunoSEQ multiplex PCR reads using MiXCR and keeps one entry per CDR3 protein. The sample carries around 150,000 distinct CDR3 sequences, 90% to 96% recorded once. The sequenced sample was CD4+ T cells from PBMCs. The receptors come from a human donor with Susac syndrome.

The V call is TRBV12-3 or TRBV12-4, the J call TRBJ2-1, with D unresolved. This CDR3 is built from 14 residues. V lost 6 bases and J 6 bases, leaving 15 bases between the germline ends. CDR3 sequence reads: CASRPEATPNEQFF. DNA of the CDR3: TGTGCCAGCAGACCCGAGGCCACTCCCAATGAGCAGTTCTTC.

The V gene is TRBV5-1, the J gene TRBJ2-7; D not certain. V dropped 6 bases and J dropped 1 base, with 11 bases sitting between them. The germline gives CDR1 SGHRS, CDR2 YFSETQ. The CDR3 runs to 13 residues. The CDR3 reads CASKTAGSYEQYF. The CDR3 DNA reads as TGCGCCAGCAAGACGGCAGGTTCCTACGAGCAGTACTTC.

V usage is TRBV25-1 and J usage is TRBJ1-2; perhaps TRBD1 as D (6 bases). Trimming shortened V by 5 bases and J by 2 bases, and 15 bases separated the two germline ends. The CDR3 is made up of 15 amino acids. The germline V gene has CDR1 MGHDK and CDR2 SYGVNS. CDR3 bases: TGTGCCAGCAGTTTGACAGGAATAGCAAACTATGGCTACACCTTC. It yields the protein CASSLTGIANYGYTF.

This chain connects TRBV5-4 to TRBJ1-6, with D unresolved. CDR3 length: 15 amino acids. Between the trimmed V and J ends, which lost 4 bases and 6 bases, there was a span of 14 bases. CDR1 is SGHNT and CDR2 is YYREEE in the germline V gene (reference sequence). CDR3 loop: CASSPTPVLNSPLHF. The CDR3 DNA follows: TGTGCCAGCAGCCCCACTCCGGTTCTTAATTCACCCCTCCACTTT.

CDR3 region: CASSFNVGYTF. For the CDR3, the DNA is TGTGCCAGCAGCTTTAATGTCGGGTACACCTTC. This chain joins TRBV7-9 and TRBJ1-2; D remains unclear. V lost 3 bases and J 11 bases, leaving 10 bases between the germline ends. This CDR3 has 11 residues. The V gene's germline CDR1 is SEHNR and CDR2 FQNEAQ (reference sequence).

The chain's CDR3 is CASTGTDVGPQHF. The CDR3, as DNA: TGTGCCAGTACTGGAACAGATGTGGGGCCCCAGCATTTT. V is TRBV19 and J is TRBJ1-5; D remains unclear. Trimming took off 7 bases at V and 9 bases at J, with 16 bases between the two ends. Germline values: CDR1 LNHDA, CDR2 SQIVND (reference sequence). The CDR3 is 13 amino acids.

This chain uses TRBV12-3 or TRBV12-4 with TRBJ2-6; D gene unclear. The CDR3 is 15 amino acids. Trimming removed 7 bases from V and 4 bases from J, with 14 bases in between. CDR3 sequence reads: CASTTNPVGANVLTF. CDR3 nucleotide sequence: TGTGCCAGCACCACAAACCCCGTGGGGGCCAACGTCCTGACTTTC.

The chain combines TRBV2 with TRBJ2-1, with D hard to call. V lost 7 bases and J lost 0, with 7 bases in between. The germline V gene encodes CDR1 SNHLY and CDR2 FYNNEI. This CDR3 comprises 13 residues. DNA of the CDR3: TGTGCCAGCACTGTGAGCTCCTACAATGAGCAGTTCTTC. Protein: CASTVSSYNEQFF. The full variable domain, with the rest looked up from reference TRBV2 and TRBJ2-1, is EPEVTQTPSHQVTQMGQEVILRCVPISNHLYFYWYRQILGQKVEFLVSFYNNEISEKSEIFDDQFSVERPDGSNFTLKIRSTKLEDSAMYFCASTVSSYNEQFFGPGTRLTVL.

This clonotype was found once. This chain uses TRBV15 with TRBJ1-5; TRBD1 matches 9 bases. The ends lost 5 bases at V and 3 bases at J; junction bases unmatched: 5. Germline V gene sequence: CDR1 LNHNV, CDR2 YYDKDF (reference sequence). CDR3 length equals 15 residues. The CDR3 DNA sequence: TGTGCCACCAGCGGGGACAGGGTAATCAATCAGCCCCAGCATTTT. Residues: CATSGDRVINQPQHF.

The rearrangement links TRBV11-2 to TRBJ2-5; D not certain. From germline, CDR1 is SGHAT and CDR2 FQNNGV. The CDR3 totals 15 residues. V lost 3 bases, J lost 3 bases, and 14 bases lay in between. CDR3 nucleotides: TGTGCCAGCAGCTTGTCGAACTTAGAAAAAGAGACCCAGTACTTC. Translated: CASSLSNLEKETQYF.

This sequence joins TRBV7-9 and TRBJ1-2, with D possibly matching TRBD1 (5 bases). The V and J ends lost 5 bases and 5 bases respectively, with 18 bases between them. The CDR3 runs 15 residues. The germline V gene has CDR1 SEHNR and CDR2 FQNEAQ (reference sequence). In nucleotides, the CDR3 is TGTGCCAGCAGCCCTCCCTGGGGGGACCAGTATGGCTACACCTTC. Residues: CASSPPWGDQYGYTF.

V usage is TRBV7-6 and J usage is TRBJ2-1, with D unresolved. The CDR3 totals 13 residues. V shed 4 bases and J shed 5 bases, with 9 bases lying between them. CDR1 and CDR2 from the germline V gene are SGHVS and FNYEAQ. CDR3 sequence: CASSSRADNEQFF. The CDR3 coding sequence is TGTGCCAGCAGCTCCCGGGCCGACAATGAGCAGTTCTTC.

This chain's CDR3 is CASSLRPGADTQYF. CDR3 coding DNA: TGTGCCAGCAGCTTGAGACCGGGCGCAGATACGCAGTATTTT. This sequence joins TRBV7-6 and TRBJ2-3; D call uncertain. From germline, CDR1 is SGHVS and CDR2 FNYEAQ. The CDR3 runs 14 residues. V lost 3 bases and J lost 4, with 11 bases in between.

The chain joins TRBV2 to TRBJ2-2; maybe TRBD1 (6 bases). The CDR3 consists of 15 residues. The germline V and J ends were trimmed by 4 bases and 5 bases, with 14 bases remaining between them. From germline, CDR1 is SNHLY and CDR2 FYNNEI. The CDR3 loop is CASSARGGGTGELFF. CDR3 coding DNA: TGTGCCAGCAGTGCCCGAGGGGGTGGGACCGGGGAGCTGTTTTTT.

The chain recombines TRBV20-1 with TRBJ2-2; D gene uncertain. Germline-derived CDR1 and CDR2 are DFQATT and SNEGSKA (reference sequence). Trimming pared 3 bases from V and 2 bases from J, leaving 7 bases between. The CDR3 extends over 13 amino acids. This CDR3 reads CSARVRNTGELFF. The CDR3 DNA sequence: TGCAGTGCTAGGGTTCGTAACACCGGGGAGCTGTTTTTT.

The CDR3 DNA reads TGCAGTGCTAGAGCGGGGGCTGAGAATGAGCAGTTCTTC. Its protein is CSARAGAENEQFF. The genes are TRBV20-1 and TRBJ2-1, with D possibly called TRBD1 or TRBD2 (6 bases each). V was clipped by 1 base and J by 7 bases, with 11 bases between them. From germline, CDR1 is DFQATT and CDR2 SNEGSKA (reference sequence). This CDR3 is built from 13 residues.

The chain joins TRBV7-2 to TRBJ2-1; 13 positions agree with TRBD2. Trimming took 5 bases from V and 0 from J; bases not matched to a gene: 4. The V gene's germline CDR1 is SGHTA and CDR2 FQGNSA. The CDR3 consists of 17 residues. CDR3 region: CASSGLAGAFSYNEQFF. The CDR3 nucleotides read TGTGCCAGCAGCGGACTAGCGGGGGCCTTCTCCTACAATGAGCAGTTCTTC. Using reference TRBV7-2 and TRBJ2-1 for the parts outside the CDR3, the full variable domain is GAGVSQSPSNKVTEKGKDVELRCDPISGHTALYWYRQSLGQGLEFLIYFQGNSAPDKSGLPSDRFSAERTGGSVSTLTIQRTQQEDSAVYLCASSGLAGAFSYNEQFFGPGTRLTVL.

The CDR3 nucleotides are TGTGCCAGTAGCGGACAGGGGCTAACCAAAAACATTCAGTACTTC. Protein sequence: CASSGQGLTKNIQYF. The chain has TRBV19 and TRBJ2-4; TRBD1 aligns across 9 bases. This CDR3 is built from 15 residues. After removal of 6 bases from V and 2 bases from J, the junction contained 5 bases not matched to a gene. Per the germline V gene, CDR1 is LNHDA and CDR2 is SQIVND (reference sequence).

This clonotype showed up just once. This chain links TRBV29-1 with TRBJ1-2; 10 bases align to TRBD1. CDR3 length: 14 residues. V lost 7 bases, J lost 2 bases, and 7 bases stayed unmatched. Germline lookup yields CDR1 SQVTM and CDR2 ANQGSEA. The DNA of the CDR3 is TGCAGCGCCCAACGACAGGGGGCGAACTATGGCTACACCTTC. Residues: CSAQRQGANYGYTF.

The chain carries TRBV28 and TRBJ2-1; 9 nucleotides agree with TRBD2. V shed 4 bases, J shed 9 bases, and the junction held 13 bases outside the gene matches. The germline V gene has CDR1 MDHEN and CDR2 SYDVKM. The CDR3 contains 16 residues. The CDR3 is CASSSPGSGRGGEQFF. The CDR3 DNA reads TGTGCCAGCAGTTCCCCGGGTAGCGGGAGAGGAGGTGAGCAGTTCTTC.

In this sample, this clonotype turned up a few times. A junction boundary mismatches the germline segment, possibly from a read error. This chain uses TRBV5-1 with TRBJ2-1, with TRBD1 matching 7 bases. The germline CDR1 and CDR2 sequences are SGHRS and YFSETQ. The CDR3 is 14 residues long. The chain's CDR3 is CASSPGQLYNEQFF. CDR3 DNA sequence: TGTGCCAGCAGCCCGGGACAGCTATACAATGAGCAGTTCTTC.